This T cell receptor (beta chain) was found in a study of cytomegalovirus exposure and HLA in healthy donors. Turning to the study itself: In an early release, HLA-typed donors contributed approximately 80 million unique TCR sequences. There were just under 400 genotyped donors. Of these, roughly 82% fell in the genetic ancestry cluster associated with self-reported Caucasian donors. Whole-study findings and limits: A few of the chains that were CMV-associated were confirmed in vitro to be specific for CMV antigens. Previously analyzed data showed that most TCR beta V segments were productive at a frequency of about 87% or about 30%.

Turning to this clone: Its antigen is currently unknown.

The study ran its PCR with 60 Vbeta and 13 Jbeta primers. Method: immunoSEQ multiplex PCR; TCRdb's copy keeps in-frame clones and lacks some. Here the sample spans 120,000 or so clones, 78% being singletons. This TCR derives from a woman aged 40 to 50 in good health and CMV-seronegative. Sequences were obtained from PBMCs.

For the CDR3, the DNA is TGTGCCATCAGGGGCCAGCCGAACACTGAAGCTTTCTTT. Protein product: CAIRGQPNTEAFF. The chain links TRBV10-3 to TRBJ1-1, with unresolved D. There are 13 residues in the CDR3. Trimming took 6 bases from V and 1 from J, leaving 9 bases between them. Per the germline V gene, CDR1 is ENHRY and CDR2 is SYGVKD.